The source of this T cell receptor beta chain is a study of blood T cells in healthy people across ages. Study as a whole: Capture by template switching was about one barcoded beta molecule per two T cells.

Next came a second PCR, run for about 7 to 12 cycles, which used a sample-barcoded 5' primer along with a J-beta primer mix. MiXCR, applied by TCRdb to the 5' RACE reads, yields one record per CDR3 protein. This sample has around 820,000 distinct CDR3 sequences; 25% occur once, and the top ten carry roughly 3.5%. The CDR3 totals 14 residues. Germline values: CDR1 SGHRS, CDR2 YFSETQ. The V segment lost 4 bases and the J segment 1 base; nucleotides outside the gene matches: 4. This clonotype was detected many times. Separately, the same data were catalogued under a study of T cells of mothers and their children. That report adds: Three healthy Caucasian mothers and their six children donated. Mothers and children who were related shared slightly more overlap than unrelated pairs, but not significantly more.

The J gene is TRBJ2-5, the V gene TRBV5-1, with 7 bases fitting TRBD1. Sample: blood. The TCR was taken from a boy between 5 and 17 years old in good health. CDR3 sequence (DNA): TGCGCCAGCAGCCCAAGACAGGGCCAAGAGACCCAGTACTTC. It encodes CASSPRQGQETQYF.